These 18 T cell receptor beta chains were sequenced from one sample in a study of T-cell reconstitution after alpha-beta-depleted transplantation in children (dated by TCRdb to between 2015 and 2016). The library came from PCR. The instrument was an Illumina HiSeq 2500. To normalize quantification of the TCRbeta repertoire, the TCR libraries were built with molecular barcoding that relied on unique molecular identifiers. Using fastp trimming at Q25 and MiXCR clonotype assembly, TCRdb reanalyzed the public sequencing data and kept in-frame beta chains. Each entry merges the rows of one CDR3 protein and shows their most common DNA and genes. Across this sample there are about 540,000 distinct CDR3 sequences, with 27% seen only once. The top ten constitute about 35% of the sample. The sample's treatment or condition label is to be understood as: allogeneic hematopoietic cell transplantation with graft depleted of TCRalphabeta T cells and CD19 B cells.

The sample here was PBMCs, taken before TCRalphabeta/CD19-depleted stem cell transplant. Every receptor here comes from a boy younger than two with Wiskott-Aldrich syndrome, due to receive a stem cell transplant.

The sample holds a few counts of this clonotype. V gene TRBV4-1 combines with J gene TRBJ2-3, with TRBD2 matching over 8 bases. This CDR3 spans 16 amino acids. Trimming took 8 bases from V and 3 from J; bases not matched to a gene: 13. Germline V gene data show CDR1 as MGHRA and CDR2 as YSYEKL. The CDR3, as DNA: TGCGCCAGCGCCTGGGGCCTAGCGGGCGAGACAGATACGCAGTATTTT. Its protein product is CASAWGLAGETDTQYF.

This clonotype was seen a few times. This rearrangement joins TRBV5-6 to TRBJ2-5, with D possibly matching TRBD1 (5 bases). This CDR3 comprises 15 residues. The germline gives CDR1 SGHDT, CDR2 YYEEEE. Trimming removed 5 bases at V and 4 bases at J, with 18 bases between. The CDR3 spells CASSFVPGLGETQYF. In DNA form, the CDR3 reads TGTGCCAGCAGTTTTGTACCAGGGTTGGGAGAGACCCAGTACTTC.

Details on this clonotype: Given the absence of the conserved phenylalanine or tryptophan at the CDR3 end, a read error is likely. This sequence joins TRBV20-1 and TRBJ2-7; 8 bases line up with TRBD2. V was clipped by 3 bases and J by 5 bases; unmatched bases: 9. This CDR3 spans 14 amino acids. CDR1 and CDR2 from the germline V gene are DFQATT and SNEGSKA (reference sequence). CDR3 loop: CSASRPGGFHEQYL. The DNA for the CDR3 is TGCAGTGCTAGTAGACCGGGAGGGTTCCACGAGCAGTACTTG.

The V call is TRBV29-1, the J call TRBJ1-1; 7 nucleotides agree with TRBD1. The CDR3 covers 15 residues. The V segment lost 4 bases and the J segment 0 bases; nucleotides outside the gene matches: 8. CDR1 and CDR2 from the germline V gene are SQVTM and ANQGSEA. For the CDR3, the DNA is TGCAGCGTTGCGACAGGGTCAGTGTTGAACACTGAAGCTTTCTTT. Its translation: CSVATGSVLNTEAFF.

This sequence joins TRBV2 and TRBJ2-1, with D uncertain. This CDR3 has 15 amino acids. V lost 3 bases to trimming and J lost 5 bases, with 14 bases between them. Per germline, CDR1 SNHLY and CDR2 FYNNEI. CDR3 loop: CASSESPPLDNEQFF. The CDR3 nucleotides read TGTGCCAGCAGTGAGTCTCCCCCCCTAGACAATGAGCAGTTCTTC.

This rearrangement joins TRBV3-1 to TRBJ1-3; no reliable D call. Between the trimmed V and J ends, which lost 5 bases and 0 bases, there was a span of 5 bases. Germline CDR1 LGHDT, CDR2 YNNKEL (reference sequence). The CDR3 contains 13 residues. For the CDR3, the DNA is TGTGCCAGCAGCGTTTTCTCTGGAAACACCATATATTTT. Translation: CASSVFSGNTIYF. Based on the CDR3 plus reference TRBV3-1 and TRBJ1-3, the full variable domain is DTAVSQTPKYLVTQMGNDKSIKCEQNLGHDTMYWYKQDSKKFLKIMFSYNNKELIINETVPNRFSPKSPDKAHLNLHINSLELGDSAVYFCASSVFSGNTIYFGEGSWLTVV.

The J gene is TRBJ1-2, the V gene TRBV18, with D tentatively TRBD1 (6 bases). Deletions cut 1 base from V and 7 bases from J, with 10 bases between. CDR3 length: 13 amino acids. Germline values: CDR1 KGHSH, CDR2 LQKENI. CDR3 DNA: TGTGCCAGCTCACCACATACAGGGTGTGGCTACACCTTC. As protein: CASSPHTGCGYTF.

J is TRBJ2-1 and V is TRBV5-1; no clear D gene. The V end was cut by 0 bases, the J end by 5 bases, with 9 bases between. The CDR3 consists of 14 residues. Germline assignment: CDR1 SGHRS and CDR2 YFSETQ. The CDR3 protein is CASSLGPFNNEQFF. The CDR3 DNA reads TGCGCCAGCAGCTTGGGACCCTTCAACAATGAGCAGTTCTTC.

V and J are TRBV20-1 and TRBJ1-5; 7 positions agree with TRBD1. The CDR3 totals 14 residues. Germline V gene data show CDR1 as DFQATT and CDR2 as SNEGSKA (reference sequence). V dropped 0 bases and J dropped 3; count of bases not matched to a gene: 2. The CDR3 nucleotides are TGCAGTGCTAGAGATGACAGGGTCAATCAGCCCCAGCATTTT. This encodes CSARDDRVNQPQHF.

This chain uses TRBV19 with TRBJ1-5; D is perhaps TRBD1 (6 bases). The germline V gene has CDR1 LNHDA and CDR2 SQIVND (reference sequence). Trimming removed 3 bases at V and 1 base at J, with 13 bases between. This CDR3 has 16 residues. The CDR3 is CASSIRRGGSNQPQHF. The CDR3 DNA is TGTGCCAGTAGTATTCGCAGGGGCGGGAGCAATCAGCCCCAGCATTTT.

This chain joins TRBV20-1 and TRBJ1-2, with D possibly matching TRBD1 (6 bases). CDR1 and CDR2 from the germline V gene are DFQATT and SNEGSKA (reference sequence). The CDR3 totals 12 residues. V gave up 5 bases and J gave up 4 bases, with 11 bases separating them. In DNA, the CDR3 is TGCAGTGCTCTGTCAGGGGTCTATGGCTACACCTTC. It specifies CSALSGVYGYTF.

This clonotype was counted between two and nine times. The V gene is TRBV18, the J gene TRBJ2-1, with TRBD1 matching 10 bases. Per the germline V gene, CDR1 is KGHSH and CDR2 is LQKENI. V shed 4 bases, J shed 6 bases, and the junction held 9 bases outside the gene matches. The CDR3 runs 16 residues. The CDR3, as DNA: TGTGCCAGCTCACGAACGGGACAGGGGATCGGCAATGAGCAGTTCTTC. Translated, it gives CASSRTGQGIGNEQFF.

This clonotype occurred a few times. The chain links TRBV6-5 to TRBJ2-5; D possibly uses TRBD1 or TRBD2 (6 bases each). Germline V gives CDR1 MNHEY, CDR2 SVGAGI. V shed 2 bases and J shed 4 bases, with 11 bases lying between them. The CDR3 contains 14 residues. CDR3 in DNA: TGTGCCAGCAGTTACCTTGGAGGGGGAGAGACCCAGTACTTC. Its protein is CASSYLGGGETQYF.

This clonotype came up a few times. The chain couples TRBV10-3 to TRBJ2-1, with D possibly matching TRBD2 (5 bases). Per germline, CDR1 ENHRY and CDR2 SYGVKD. This CDR3 is built from 14 residues. Trimming took 4 bases from V and 4 from J, leaving 11 bases between them. The CDR3 DNA reads TGTGCCATCAGTGGGGATAGCGTGTACAATGAGCAGTTCTTC. Protein product: CAISGDSVYNEQFF.

This clonotype was recorded a few times. The V gene is TRBV5-1, the J gene TRBJ2-5; TRBD2 matches at 10 bases. The CDR3 spans 15 residues. V trimming: 0 bases; J trimming: 4 bases; junction bases outside the gene matches: 3. Germline assignment: CDR1 SGHRS and CDR2 YFSETQ. CDR3: CASSLELAGRETQYF. For the CDR3, the DNA is TGCGCCAGCAGCTTGGAACTAGCGGGACGAGAGACCCAGTACTTC.

The chain has TRBV5-1 and TRBJ2-3; perhaps TRBD1 as D (6 bases). Per germline, CDR1 SGHRS and CDR2 YFSETQ. CDR3 length equals 14 residues. Trimming removed 6 bases from V and 5 bases from J, with 16 bases in between. Here the CDR3 DNA reads TGCGCCAGCACCCAAGGGGGAGTTCAAGATACGCAGTATTTT. Its translation is CASTQGGVQDTQYF.

This clonotype has just a few counts. The J gene is TRBJ1-1, the V gene TRBV12-3 or TRBV12-4; no definite D call. Between the trimmed V and J ends, which lost 3 bases and 0 bases, there was a span of 8 bases. This CDR3 comprises 14 residues. The CDR3 protein is CASSFFPMNTEAFF. The CDR3, as DNA: TGTGCCAGCAGTTTCTTCCCCATGAACACTGAAGCTTTCTTT.

This clonotype was seen a few times. The chain joins TRBV20-1 to TRBJ2-6, with D uncertain. Trimming took 0 bases from V and 3 from J, leaving 3 bases between them. Germline-derived CDR1 and CDR2 are DFQATT and SNEGSKA (reference sequence). CDR3 length: 13 residues. The DNA of the CDR3 is TGCAGTGCTAGAGAGGGTGGGGCCAACGTCCTGACTTTC. Protein: CSAREGGANVLTF.